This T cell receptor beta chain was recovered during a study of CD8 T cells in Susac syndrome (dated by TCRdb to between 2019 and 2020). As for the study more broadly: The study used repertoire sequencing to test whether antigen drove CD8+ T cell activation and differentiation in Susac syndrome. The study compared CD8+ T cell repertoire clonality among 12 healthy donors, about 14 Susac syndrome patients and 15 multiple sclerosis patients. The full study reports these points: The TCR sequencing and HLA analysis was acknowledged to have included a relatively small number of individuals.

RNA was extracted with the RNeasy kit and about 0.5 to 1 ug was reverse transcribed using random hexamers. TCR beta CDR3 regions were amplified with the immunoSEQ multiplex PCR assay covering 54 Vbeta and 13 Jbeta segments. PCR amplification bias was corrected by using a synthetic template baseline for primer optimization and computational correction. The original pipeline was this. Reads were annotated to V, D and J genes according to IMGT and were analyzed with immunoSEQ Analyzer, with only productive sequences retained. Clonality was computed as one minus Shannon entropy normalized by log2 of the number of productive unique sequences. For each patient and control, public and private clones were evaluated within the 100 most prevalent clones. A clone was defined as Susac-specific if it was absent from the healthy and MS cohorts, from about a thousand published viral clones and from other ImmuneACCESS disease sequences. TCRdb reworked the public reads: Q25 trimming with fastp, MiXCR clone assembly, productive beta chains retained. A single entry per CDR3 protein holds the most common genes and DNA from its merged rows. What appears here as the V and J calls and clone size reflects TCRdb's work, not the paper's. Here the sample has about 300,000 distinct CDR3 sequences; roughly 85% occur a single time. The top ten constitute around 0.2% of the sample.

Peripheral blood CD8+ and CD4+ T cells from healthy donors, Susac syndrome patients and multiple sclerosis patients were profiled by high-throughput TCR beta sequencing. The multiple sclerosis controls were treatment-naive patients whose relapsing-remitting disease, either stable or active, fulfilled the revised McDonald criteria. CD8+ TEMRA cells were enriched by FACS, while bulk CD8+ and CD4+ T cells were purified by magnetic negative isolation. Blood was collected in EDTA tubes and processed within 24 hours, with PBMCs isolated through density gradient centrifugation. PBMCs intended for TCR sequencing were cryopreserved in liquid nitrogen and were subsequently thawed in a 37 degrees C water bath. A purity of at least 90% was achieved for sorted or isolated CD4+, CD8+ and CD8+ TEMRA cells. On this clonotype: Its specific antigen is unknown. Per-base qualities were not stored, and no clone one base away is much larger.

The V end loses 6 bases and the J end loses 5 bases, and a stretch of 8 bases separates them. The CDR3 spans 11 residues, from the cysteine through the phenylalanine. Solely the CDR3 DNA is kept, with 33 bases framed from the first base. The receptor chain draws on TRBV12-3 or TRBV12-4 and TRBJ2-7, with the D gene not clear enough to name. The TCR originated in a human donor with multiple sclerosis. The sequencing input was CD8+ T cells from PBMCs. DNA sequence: TGTGCCAGCAGCCAAGACAACGAGCAGTACTTC. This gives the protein CASSQDNEQYF.